The 21 T cell receptor beta chains in this list originate from one sample, sequenced in a study of long-term antiretroviral therapy in people with HIV. Sequencing used immunoSEQ v3.0 at survey level. Assay used: immunoSEQ multiplex PCR; TCRdb lists only in-frame clones, some missing. The table shows tens of thousands of clones, with about 94% occurring only once. The sequencing used unsorted PBMCs, collected around 6.3 years after starting antiretroviral therapy. Every receptor here comes from a woman in her thirties or forties with HIV.

The CDR3 here is CASSLTVSGAQDTQYF. The CDR3 nucleotides are TGTGCCAGCAGCTTGACGGTGAGCGGGGCTCAAGATACGCAGTATTTT. The V gene is TRBV5-5, the J gene TRBJ2-3; 7 nucleotides line up with TRBD2. The CDR3 runs 16 residues. CDR1 is SGHKS and CDR2 is YYEKEE in the germline V gene (reference sequence). Trimming took 1 base from V and 5 from J; bases not matched to a gene: 10.

The chain uses TRBV7-9 and TRBJ1-6; D possibly corresponds to TRBD1 (6 bases). Per germline, CDR1 SEHNR and CDR2 FQNEAQ (reference sequence). This CDR3 has 16 residues. V lost 1 base to trimming and J lost 5 bases, with 12 bases between them. The CDR3 region has the DNA TGTGCCAGCAGCTTAGGAGGGCAGGGGAATAATTCACCCCTCCACTTT. Protein sequence: CASSLGGQGNNSPLHF. Full variable domain (outside the CDR3, taken from reference TRBV7-9 and TRBJ1-6): DTGVSQNPRHKITKRGQNVTFRCDPISEHNRLYWYRQTLGQGPEFLTYFQNEAQLEKSRLLSDRFSAERPKGSFSTLEIQRTEQGDSAMYLCASSLGGQGNNSPLHFGNGTRLTVT.

The CDR3 is CASSDREDYTF. CDR3 coding DNA: TGTGCCAGCAGCGACAGGGAGGACTACACCTTC. This chain uses TRBV7-9 with TRBJ1-2; 7 bases are a match to TRBD1. This CDR3 spans 11 amino acids. CDR1 and CDR2 (germline): SEHNR, FQNEAQ (reference sequence). The V gene end was trimmed by 5 bases and the J gene end by 10 bases; junction bases not matched to a gene: 4.

The chain recombines TRBV7-8 with TRBJ2-7; 8 bases fit TRBD1. V dropped 2 bases and J dropped 3; count of bases not matched to a gene: 3. The CDR3 is 14 residues long. Germline CDR1 and CDR2: SGHVS and FQNEAQ. The CDR3 DNA reads as TGTGCCAGCAGCTTAACTGGACAGGGCTACGAGCAGTACTTC. It is translated as CASSLTGQGYEQYF.

The genes are TRBV18 and TRBJ1-2, with 10 bases identical to TRBD1. Germline assignment: CDR1 KGHSH and CDR2 LQKENI. The CDR3 sequence is 14 residues long. Trimming at V came to 8 bases and at J to 2 bases, leaving 5 bases not matched to a gene. The CDR3 DNA is TGTGCCAGCCACGCGGGACAGGGGAACTATGGCTACACCTTC. This gives the protein CASHAGQGNYGYTF.

This sequence joins TRBV13 and TRBJ1-1; 7 positions match TRBD1. CDR1 and CDR2 (germline): PRHDT, FYEKMQ (reference sequence). The V gene end was trimmed by 4 bases and the J gene end by 4 bases; junction bases not matched to a gene: 9. This CDR3 has 15 amino acids. The CDR3 reads CASSSRDRPSTEAFF. The CDR3 DNA reads as TGTGCCAGCAGCTCACGGGACAGACCGTCCACTGAAGCTTTCTTT.

The chain combines TRBV29-1 with TRBJ1-1; the D gene is possibly TRBD1 (5 bases). The CDR3 has 11 residues. V lost 6 bases, J lost 10 bases, and 15 bases lay in between. The germline V gene encodes CDR1 SQVTM and CDR2 ANQGSEA. The CDR3 is CSVRDGGVAFF. For the CDR3, the DNA is TGCAGCGTCCGGGACGGAGGGGTAGCTTTCTTT.

The gene calls are TRBV5-4 and TRBJ1-6, with D perhaps TRBD1 (5 bases). In germline, CDR1 is SGHNT, CDR2 YYREEE (reference sequence). The CDR3 has 14 amino acids. The V end lost 0 bases, the J end lost 9 bases, and 10 bases lay between the germline ends. The CDR3 here is CASSLAGGGSPLHF. The CDR3, as DNA: TGTGCCAGCAGCTTGGCGGGGGGAGGTTCACCCCTCCACTTT.

The chain carries TRBV5-4 and TRBJ2-1, with TRBD2 identical over 13 bases. This CDR3 comprises 15 residues. Trimming removed 2 bases from V and 8 bases from J; junction bases left unmatched: 4. In germline, CDR1 is SGHNT, CDR2 YYREEE (reference sequence). The CDR3 nucleotides read TGTGCCAGCAGCTTTAAAACTAGCGGGGGGGATGAGCAGTTCTTC. Encoded protein: CASSFKTSGGDEQFF.

The rearrangement uses TRBV27 and TRBJ2-7; TRBD2 aligns across 8 bases. The CDR3 has 14 amino acids. V shed 5 bases, J shed 2 bases, and the junction held 5 bases outside the gene matches. Germline lookup yields CDR1 MNHEY and CDR2 SMNVEV (reference sequence). The CDR3: CASSDFGGAYEQYF. For the CDR3, the DNA is TGTGCCAGCAGTGACTTCGGGGGGGCCTACGAGCAGTACTTC.

This chain uses TRBV7-8 with TRBJ1-2; D is uncertain. Germline lookup yields CDR1 SGHVS and CDR2 FQNEAQ. V was pared by 0 bases and J by 0 bases, with 11 bases between. CDR3 length: 16 residues. Here the CDR3 reads CASSLASVGANYGYTF. CDR3 DNA sequence: TGTGCCAGCAGCTTAGCTTCTGTCGGAGCTAACTATGGCTACACCTTC.

This sequence joins TRBV6-5 and TRBJ1-6; TRBD1 matches 7 bases. V dropped 0 bases and J dropped 8; count of bases not matched to a gene: 4. The CDR3 runs 15 residues. The germline CDR1 and CDR2 sequences are MNHEY and SVGAGI. The CDR3 DNA is TGTGCCAGCAGTTACTCTGGACAGGTCGATTCACCCCTCCACTTT. Its translation is CASSYSGQVDSPLHF.

The rearrangement links TRBV4-1 to TRBJ2-7; D remains unclear. Trimming took 1 base from V and 3 from J, leaving 10 bases between them. The CDR3 consists of 14 residues. Looked up from germline, CDR1 is MGHRA and CDR2 is YSYEKL. The CDR3 DNA reads TGCGCCAGCAGCCAAGCCTTGGGTGACTACGAGCAGTACTTC. Protein: CASSQALGDYEQYF.

This chain connects TRBV5-1 to TRBJ2-7; the match to TRBD1 covers 7 bases. Germline-derived CDR1 and CDR2 are SGHRS and YFSETQ. Unmatched junction bases numbered 16, after V lost 3 bases and J lost 1 base. The CDR3 totals 18 residues. As DNA, the CDR3 is TGCGCCAGCAGCTCCAAAAGCTACGGACAGGTGATATCCTACGAGCAGTACTTC. The encoded protein is CASSSKSYGQVISYEQYF. The full variable domain, in which reference TRBV5-1 and TRBJ2-7 provide the parts outside the CDR3, is KAGVTQTPRYLIKTRGQQVTLSCSPISGHRSVSWYQQTPGQGLQFLFEYFSETQRNKGNFPGRFSGRQFSNSRSEMNVSTLELGDSALYLCASSSKSYGQVISYEQYFGPGTRLTVT.

V usage is TRBV6-1 and J usage is TRBJ1-1; D possibly corresponds to TRBD1 (6 bases). Per germline, CDR1 MNHNS and CDR2 SASEGT. The CDR3 has 17 amino acids. The germline V and J ends were trimmed by 1 base and 5 bases, with 20 bases remaining between them. CDR3 nucleotide sequence: TGTGCCAGCAGTGAAGGGATTGGACAGACGAGATCGACTGAAGCTTTCTTT. Translation: CASSEGIGQTRSTEAFF.

The chain uses TRBV5-1 and TRBJ2-3, with a possible D match to TRBD1 (5 bases). The V gene's germline CDR1 is SGHRS and CDR2 YFSETQ. CDR3 size: 14 residues. The V end was cut by 3 bases, the J end by 2 bases, with 10 bases between. In nucleotides, the CDR3 is TGCGCCAGCAGCTCCAGGGCTTCCACAGATACGCAGTATTTT. Its translation: CASSSRASTDTQYF.

The V and J genes are TRBV11-2 and TRBJ1-1; D gene ambiguous. The V gene lost 1 base and the J gene lost 6 bases, with 15 bases spanning the gap. Germline V gene lookup returns CDR1 SGHAT and CDR2 FQNNGV. This CDR3 region has 15 residues. The CDR3 sequence is CASSLALSGTPEAFF. CDR3 DNA: TGTGCCAGCAGCTTAGCCCTTTCGGGCACTCCTGAAGCTTTCTTT.

The chain employs TRBV2 and TRBJ2-4; D remains ambiguous. V lost 5 bases to trimming and J lost 0 bases, with 14 bases between them. Germline lookup yields CDR1 SNHLY and CDR2 FYNNEI. The CDR3 length is 16 residues. CDR3 nucleotide sequence: TGTGCCAGCAGTAACCCATCGTCGTTAGCCAAAAACATTCAGTACTTC. Translating gives CASSNPSSLAKNIQYF.

This chain joins TRBV9 and TRBJ1-4; possibly TRBD1 for D (5 bases). This CDR3 is built from 15 residues. Trimming pared 0 bases from V and 5 bases from J, leaving 11 bases between. The germline V gene has CDR1 SGDLS and CDR2 YYNGEE. In nucleotides, the CDR3 is TGTGCCAGCAGCGTAGGCGACAGTGTGAATGAAAAACTGTTTTTT. Protein sequence: CASSVGDSVNEKLFF.

The chain couples TRBV5-1 to TRBJ2-7; 11 nucleotides line up with TRBD1. V shed 1 base and J 3 bases; nucleotides not matched to a gene: 6. This CDR3 comprises 16 residues. The germline gives CDR1 SGHRS, CDR2 YFSETQ. CDR3 in amino acids: CASSLPGTGGNYEQYF. The CDR3, as DNA: TGCGCCAGCAGCTTGCCTGGGACAGGGGGTAACTACGAGCAGTACTTC.

The chain employs TRBV25-1 and TRBJ1-2, with unresolved D. The CDR3 is made up of 12 amino acids. V was trimmed by 6 bases and J by 9 bases, leaving 14 bases between them. Looked up from germline, CDR1 is MGHDK and CDR2 is SYGVNS. CDR3 amino acids: CASSTAAYRYTF. For the CDR3, the DNA is TGTGCCAGCAGCACAGCAGCTTATCGCTACACCTTC.